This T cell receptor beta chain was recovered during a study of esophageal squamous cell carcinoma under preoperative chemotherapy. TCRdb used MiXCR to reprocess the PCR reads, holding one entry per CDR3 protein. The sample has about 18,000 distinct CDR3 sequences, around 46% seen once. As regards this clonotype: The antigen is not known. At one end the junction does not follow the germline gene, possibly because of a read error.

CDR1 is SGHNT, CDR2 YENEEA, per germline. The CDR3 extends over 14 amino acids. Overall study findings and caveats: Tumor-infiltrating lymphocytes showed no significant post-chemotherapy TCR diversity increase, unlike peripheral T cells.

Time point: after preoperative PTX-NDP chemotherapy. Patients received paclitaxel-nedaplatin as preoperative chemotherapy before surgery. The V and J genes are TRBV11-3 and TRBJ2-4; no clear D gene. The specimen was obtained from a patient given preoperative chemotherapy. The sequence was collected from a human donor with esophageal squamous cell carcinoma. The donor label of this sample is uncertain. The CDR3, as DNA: TGCGGCAGCAGGTGGCTGTGTGCCAAAAACACTCAGTACTTC. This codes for CGSRWLCAKNTQYF.